A single sample gave rise to the 28 T cell receptor beta chains below, sequenced in a study of persistence of HIV-infected CD4 T cells. Their specific antigens are unknown. An overlapping HIV-1 Gag peptide pool stimulated these cells at roughly 0.97 ug/peptide/mL. Sorting selected CD4+ T cells upregulating both CD40 ligand and CD69. This was the immunoSEQ version 4 assay in survey mode. Using immunoSEQ multiplex PCR, the repertoire was profiled, and TCRdb retains in-frame clones only, with some absent. The data contain about 25,000 clones, over 65% of them singletons. The input for sequencing was CD4+ T cells sorted from PBMCs after approximately 19-hour stimulation, taken from a patient who received antiretroviral therapy. All receptors come from an adult man with HIV who was CMV-seropositive.

The genes are TRBV23-1 and TRBJ2-1; 10 bases align to TRBD1. TRBV23-1 has ORF status, its function being uncertain. The V gene end was trimmed by 2 bases and the J gene end by 4 bases; junction bases not matched to a gene: 8. This CDR3 has 17 residues. The CDR3 sequence is CASSQKETGGKYNEQFF. CDR3 DNA: TGCGCCAGCAGTCAAAAGGAGACAGGGGGCAAGTACAATGAGCAGTTCTTC.

V and J are TRBV7-3 and TRBJ1-1; 7 positions agree with TRBD1. V shed 7 bases and J 2 bases; nucleotides not matched to a gene: 4. Per the germline V gene, CDR1 is SGHTA and CDR2 is FQGTGA. The CDR3 has 13 residues. The CDR3 sequence: CASNDRANTEAFF. CDR3 DNA sequence: TGTGCCAGCAACGACAGGGCCAACACTGAAGCTTTCTTT.

In its sample, this clone was seen a few times. The J gene is TRBJ2-2, the V gene TRBV12-5, with TRBD1 as a possible D gene (5 bases). Trimming pared 3 bases from V and 3 bases from J, leaving 20 bases between. Per germline, CDR1 LGHNT and CDR2 FRNRAP. The CDR3 totals 18 residues. The CDR3 nucleotides are TGTGCTAGTGGTTTTATGATGGGTCCCATAGGGGACACCGGGGAGCTGTTTTTT. Its translation is CASGFMMGPIGDTGELFF.

The CDR3 spells CASSPTTNEKLFF. CDR3 in DNA: TGCGCCAGCAGCCCGACAACTAATGAAAAACTGTTTTTT. The chain uses TRBV5-1 and TRBJ1-4; D unclear. Trimming left V 4 bases short and J 0 bases short, with 4 bases between. Germline V gene sequence: CDR1 SGHRS, CDR2 YFSETQ. This CDR3 region has 13 residues.

This chain connects TRBV12-5 to TRBJ2-7; TRBD1 aligns across 9 bases. Germline trimming cut 1 base from V and 2 bases from J; bases unmatched to any gene: 6. This CDR3 comprises 16 residues. Looked up from germline, CDR1 is LGHNT and CDR2 is FRNRAP. The CDR3 loop reads CASGLDPGQGAYEQYF. The DNA of the CDR3 is TGTGCTAGTGGTTTGGACCCGGGACAGGGAGCCTACGAGCAGTACTTC.

The chain links TRBV14 to TRBJ2-6; tentatively, D is TRBD1 or TRBD2 (6 bases each). V shed 5 bases and J shed 0 bases, with 23 bases lying between them. Germline V gives CDR1 SGHDN, CDR2 FVKESK. The CDR3 runs 20 residues. The CDR3 here is CASSVTRGAFLSSGANVLTF. The CDR3 coding sequence is TGTGCCAGCAGCGTTACAAGGGGGGCGTTTCTAAGCTCTGGGGCCAACGTCCTGACTTTC. Filled out from reference TRBV14 and TRBJ2-6, the complete variable domain reads EAGVTQFPSHSVIEKGQTVTLRCDPISGHDNLYWYRRVMGKEIKFLLHFVKESKQDESGMPNNRFLAERTGGTYSTLKVQPAELEDSGVYFCASSVTRGAFLSSGANVLTFGAGSRLTVL.

The chain employs TRBV2 and TRBJ2-2; D gene uncertain. CDR3 size: 16 residues. The germline CDR1 and CDR2 sequences are SNHLY and FYNNEI. Trimming took 4 bases from V and 0 from J, leaving 12 bases between them. The CDR3 region has the DNA TGTGCCAGCAGTGTCGCGGACCTCGCGAACACCGGGGAGCTGTTTTTT. This sequence encodes CASSVADLANTGELFF.

The chain links TRBV6-1 to TRBJ1-6; D is ambiguous. The CDR3 sequence is 14 residues long. Germline V gene lookup returns CDR1 MNHNS and CDR2 SASEGT. The ends were cut back, 2 bases at V and 6 bases at J, with 8 bases in the middle. The CDR3, as DNA: TGTGCCAGCAGTGAATGGCGGACTAATTCACCCCTCCACTTT. This translates into CASSEWRTNSPLHF.

This chain uses TRBV6-5 with TRBJ2-1; 8 positions agree with TRBD1. CDR1 is MNHEY and CDR2 is SVGAGI in the germline V gene. The V and J ends lost 5 bases and 9 bases, in that order; junction bases with no gene match: 12. The CDR3 spans 15 residues. CDR3 coding DNA: TGTGCCAGCAGTCTAAGCAGGGGGCGCTTGGGTGAGCAGTTCTTC. Amino acid sequence: CASSLSRGRLGEQFF.

This clone was seen more than once but under ten times. The chain has TRBV5-1 and TRBJ1-1, with D maybe TRBD1 (5 bases). This CDR3 region has 13 residues. With 1 base removed from V and 7 bases from J, the gap between germline ends came to 11 bases. CDR1 is SGHRS, CDR2 YFSETQ, per germline. Written as DNA, the CDR3 is TGCGCCAGCAGCTTGAGTCGGGACCTTGAAGCTTTCTTT. Translating gives CASSLSRDLEAFF.

The chain employs TRBV10-3 and TRBJ2-1; TRBD1 matches at 9 bases. Germline values: CDR1 ENHRY, CDR2 SYGVKD. The V gene end was trimmed by 2 bases and the J gene end by 7 bases; junction bases not matched to a gene: 9. The CDR3 spans 16 residues. CDR3 sequence: CAISEAGTGFRNEQFF. Here the CDR3 DNA reads TGTGCCATCAGTGAGGCCGGGACAGGGTTCAGAAATGAGCAGTTCTTC.

The chain employs TRBV19 and TRBJ2-7; D remains unclear. The CDR3 sequence is 16 residues long. Germline CDR1 reads LNHDA; CDR2 reads SQIVND (reference sequence). Trimming took off 0 bases at V and 0 bases at J, with 12 bases between the two ends. As DNA, the CDR3 is TGTGCCAGTAGTATAGATCGGAACGGGCCCTCCTACGAGCAGTACTTC. Translation: CASSIDRNGPSYEQYF.

This clone was recorded a few times. The chain recombines TRBV19 with TRBJ1-2; no reliable D call. Germline CDR1 reads LNHDA; CDR2 reads SQIVND (reference sequence). This CDR3 has 13 amino acids. V was pared by 4 bases and J by 0 bases, with 6 bases between. CDR3 residues: CASSTNSNYGYTF. Written as DNA, the CDR3 is TGTGCCAGTAGTACGAACTCTAACTATGGCTACACCTTC.

V usage is TRBV18 and J usage is TRBJ2-7, with D unclear. Between the trimmed V and J ends, which lost 6 bases and 7 bases, there was a span of 10 bases. There are 11 residues in the CDR3. Germline CDR1 reads KGHSH; CDR2 reads LQKENI. In DNA, the CDR3 is TGTGCCAGCTCGCAAGAGACAGAGCAGTACTTC. It yields the protein CASSQETEQYF.

This clone was picked up a small number of times. The chain recombines TRBV29-1 with TRBJ2-4, with no clear D. Germline V CDR1 and CDR2: SQVTM, ANQGSEA. Trimming took 7 bases from V and 0 from J, leaving 7 bases between them. The CDR3 contains 12 residues. The CDR3 nucleotides are TGCAGCGGAGTCCTAGCCAAAAACATTCAGTACTTC. This sequence encodes CSGVLAKNIQYF.

The chain uses TRBV19 and TRBJ1-6, with 11 bases that match TRBD1. The CDR3 consists of 15 residues. The trim removed 4 bases at V and 9 bases at J, leaving 5 bases unmatched. Germline CDR1 and CDR2: LNHDA and SQIVND (reference sequence). The CDR3 is CASSSGGQGASPLHF. CDR3 nucleotides: TGTGCCAGTAGTAGCGGTGGACAGGGGGCTTCACCCCTCCACTTT.

The rearrangement uses TRBV2 and TRBJ2-2; D not certain. V dropped 7 bases and J dropped 6 bases, with 15 bases sitting between them. CDR1 is SNHLY and CDR2 is FYNNEI in the germline V gene. The CDR3 covers 14 residues. The chain's CDR3 is CASKLPTPPGELFF. In DNA, the CDR3 is TGTGCCAGCAAATTACCGACCCCGCCCGGGGAGCTGTTTTTT.

The V and J genes are TRBV4-2 and TRBJ2-2; D tentatively fits TRBD1 or TRBD2 (5 bases each). The CDR3 runs 16 residues. CDR1 is LGHNA, CDR2 YNFKEQ, per germline. Trimming cost V 1 base and J 0 bases, with 9 bases left between them. CDR3 loop: CASSQGGAANTGELFF. In DNA form, the CDR3 reads TGTGCCAGCAGCCAAGGAGGGGCGGCGAACACCGGGGAGCTGTTTTTT.

This CDR3 is CASSLAGFYEQYF. The CDR3, as DNA: TGTGCCAGCAGCTTAGCGGGGTTCTACGAGCAGTACTTC. This chain links TRBV7-9 with TRBJ2-7; no reliable D call. V lost 0 bases to trimming and J lost 3 bases, with 6 bases between them. The germline gives CDR1 SEHNR, CDR2 FQNEAQ (reference sequence). This CDR3 comprises 13 residues.

This rearrangement joins TRBV19 to TRBJ2-1; the D gene is possibly TRBD1 (5 bases). Trimming stripped 2 bases from V and 5 bases from J, with 10 bases between. Germline CDR1 reads LNHDA; CDR2 reads SQIVND (reference sequence). The CDR3 loop spans 14 amino acids. CDR3 in DNA: TGTGCCAGTAGTATACAGGGTAGAGACAATGAGCAGTTCTTC. It translates to CASSIQGRDNEQFF. Variable domain in full (rest from reference TRBV19 and TRBJ2-1): DGGITQSPKYLFRKEGQNVTLSCEQNLNHDAMYWYRQDPGQGLRLIYYSQIVNDFQKGDIAEGYSVSREKKESFPLTVTSAQKNPTAFYLCASSIQGRDNEQFFGPGTRLTVL.

The chain carries TRBV28 and TRBJ1-6; 7 bases are a match to TRBD1. The CDR3 consists of 19 residues. Germline V gene sequence: CDR1 MDHEN, CDR2 SYDVKM. The V segment lost 2 bases and the J segment 2 bases; nucleotides outside the gene matches: 12. DNA of the CDR3: TGTGCCAGCAGTTTACCCGTCCGGGACAGCCGAACCTATAATTCACCCCTCCACTTT. This encodes CASSLPVRDSRTYNSPLHF.

This chain joins TRBV6-5 and TRBJ1-5; 9 bases agree with TRBD1. The CDR3 spans 15 residues. The V gene's germline CDR1 is MNHEY and CDR2 SVGAGI. V shed 4 bases, J shed 4 bases, and the junction held 5 bases outside the gene matches. The CDR3 DNA follows: TGTGCCAGCAGTTCCCGACAGGGGGGGAATCAGCCCCAGCATTTT. Translating it yields CASSSRQGGNQPQHF.

The V gene is TRBV27, the J gene TRBJ2-2; 13 positions match TRBD2. In germline, CDR1 is MNHEY, CDR2 SMNVEV (reference sequence). Trimming took 6 bases from V and 6 from J; bases not matched to a gene: 4. There are 15 residues in the CDR3. CDR3 residues: CASRGTSGISGELFF. The CDR3 DNA sequence: TGTGCCAGCAGGGGGACTAGCGGGATTTCCGGGGAGCTGTTTTTT.

The chain couples TRBV15 to TRBJ2-1, with 7 nucleotides matching TRBD2. Trimming took 0 bases from V and 2 from J; bases not matched to a gene: 1. The CDR3 extends over 15 amino acids. In germline, CDR1 is LNHNV, CDR2 YYDKDF (reference sequence). CDR3 DNA sequence: TGTGCCACCAGCAGAGAGGCGGGGGCCTACAATGAGCAGTTCTTC. It encodes CATSREAGAYNEQFF. Variable domain in full (rest from reference TRBV15 and TRBJ2-1): DAMVIQNPRYQVTQFGKPVTLSCSQTLNHNVMYWYQQKSSQAPKLLFHYYDKDFNNEADTPDNFQSRRPNTSFCFLDIRSPGLGDTAMYLCATSREAGAYNEQFFGPGTRLTVL.

This chain uses TRBV28 with TRBJ2-3; 10 nucleotides align to TRBD2. With 8 bases clipped from V and 2 bases from J, the junction kept 10 bases outside the gene matches. Germline assignment: CDR1 MDHEN and CDR2 SYDVKM. The CDR3 spans 16 residues. The CDR3 region is CASVDLLAGNTDTQYF. The CDR3 DNA is TGTGCCAGCGTGGACCTACTAGCGGGAAACACAGATACGCAGTATTTT.

The chain uses TRBV6-2 or TRBV6-3 and TRBJ2-3; TRBD2 aligns across 10 bases. In germline, CDR1 is MNHEY, CDR2 SVGEGT. The J segment lost 3 bases and the V segment lost 2 bases, leaving 8 bases of the junction unmatched. CDR3 length: 17 residues. This chain's CDR3 is CASSYQAGGPETDTQYF. Written as DNA, the CDR3 is TGTGCCAGCAGTTACCAAGCGGGGGGGCCGGAGACAGATACGCAGTATTTT.

V is TRBV5-1 and J is TRBJ1-6, with 7 bases that match TRBD1. The CDR3 length is 15 residues. Germline V gene lookup returns CDR1 SGHRS and CDR2 YFSETQ. Unmatched junction bases numbered 9, after V lost 5 bases and J lost 7 bases. CDR3 nucleotide sequence: TGCGCCAGCAGGGCCTCCGGGACAGCAAATTCACCCCTCCACTTT. The encoded protein is CASRASGTANSPLHF.

The chain couples TRBV10-3 to TRBJ2-2; no reliable D call. This CDR3 spans 15 amino acids. The germline V and J ends were trimmed by 0 bases and 7 bases, with 12 bases remaining between them. Germline V gene lookup returns CDR1 ENHRY and CDR2 SYGVKD. As DNA, the CDR3 is TGTGCCATCAGTGAGTCGATTAGTGGCGGCGGGGAGCTGTTTTTT. As protein: CAISESISGGGELFF.